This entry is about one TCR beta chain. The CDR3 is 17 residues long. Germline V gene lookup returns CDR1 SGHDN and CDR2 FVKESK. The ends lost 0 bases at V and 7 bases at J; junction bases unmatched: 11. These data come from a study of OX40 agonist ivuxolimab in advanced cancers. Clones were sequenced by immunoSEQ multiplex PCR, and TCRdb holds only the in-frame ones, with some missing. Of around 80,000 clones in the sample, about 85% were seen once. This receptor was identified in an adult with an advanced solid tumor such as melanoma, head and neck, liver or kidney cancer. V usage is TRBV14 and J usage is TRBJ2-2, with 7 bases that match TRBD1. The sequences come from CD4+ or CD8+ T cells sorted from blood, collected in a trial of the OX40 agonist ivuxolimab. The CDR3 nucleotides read TGTGCCAGCAGCCAAGATCTGGGGACAGCCGTTAGCGGGGAGCTGTTTTTT. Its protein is CASSQDLGTAVSGELFF.